This TCR beta chain was captured in a study of circulating tumor DNA in untreated peripheral T-cell lymphoma (dated by TCRdb to the early 2020s). Here is what the overall study found, with its caveats: Tumor-specific clonotypes were found in 76% of patients, coming from roughly 88% of baseline tissues and around 67% of baseline serum samples.

To find tumor-specific TCR clonotypes, researchers sequenced baseline tumor tissue that had been collected prior to treatment. In a trial, the study monitored patients with peripheral T-cell lymphoma who were getting frontline treatment by applying next-generation sequencing to their T-cell receptor sequences. Remarks on this clone: Its recognized antigen is unknown. Per-base qualities were not stored, and no clone one base away is much larger.

The library was made by the immunoSEQ multiplex PCR assay. Not all clones reach the TCRdb copy of this immuneACCESS table, which keeps in-frame sequences only. Checked studies attribute under half of the gap to unresolved V genes and leave the rest unexplained. The table for this sample lists more than 6,500 clones; about 80% of them were counted only once. The biggest ten clones account for under 30% of the sample. CDR1 and CDR2, looked up from the germline V gene, are SQVTM and ANQGSEA. The CDR3 starts with the cysteine, ends with the phenylalanine, and has 14 residues. CDR3 DNA only is kept here, 42 bases in frame from base 1. The V end loses 0 bases and the J end loses 9 bases, and a stretch of 17 bases separates them.

Material: tumor tissue. The source of this sequence is a human donor with peripheral T-cell lymphoma. This receptor chain uses TRBV29-1 and TRBJ1-2; the D gene is unclear. The nucleotides read TGCAGCGTTGAAGAATACCCTCAGGTTTATAGCTACACCTTC. It codes for CSVEEYPQVYSYTF.